Listed below are T cell receptor beta chains from one sample, sequenced in a study of CD8 T cells in Susac syndrome. MiXCR, run by TCRdb on the immunoSEQ multiplex PCR reads, gives a single entry per CDR3 protein. The repertoire holds 150,000 to 180,000 distinct CDR3 sequences, with nearly 97% as singletons. Sequencing was carried out using CD8+ T cells from PBMCs. The receptors originated from a human donor with multiple sclerosis. The CDR3 runs from the conserved cysteine through the conserved F or W. Each record gives: J gene, D gene, clone size, V gene, CDR3 DNA, CDR3 protein. A D gene is named only where the DNA matches it firmly. Not every row has a clone size; where given, it reads once, few, many or a size class.

J gene: TRBJ2-1
D gene: NA
clone size: NA
V gene: TRBV19
CDR3 DNA: TGTGCCAGTAGTATAGGGACCCGGCCCCTCGGTGAGCAGTTCTTC
CDR3 protein: CASSIGTRPLGEQFF

J gene: TRBJ1-2
D gene: NA
clone size: NA
V gene: TRBV27
CDR3 DNA: TGTGCCAGCAGAGGGGGACCTGACTATGGCTACACCTTC
CDR3 protein: CASRGGPDYGYTF

J gene: TRBJ2-7
D gene: TRBD1
clone size: NA
V gene: TRBV11-1
CDR3 DNA: TGTGCCAGCAGGGCGACAGGGTTCAACGAGCAGTACTTC
CDR3 protein: CASRATGFNEQYF

J gene: TRBJ2-7
D gene: NA
clone size: NA
V gene: TRBV20-1
CDR3 DNA: TGCAGTGCTAGTAAGGTCTCCATCTCCTACGAGCAGTACTTC
CDR3 protein: CSASKVSISYEQYF

J gene: TRBJ2-3
D gene: TRBD2
clone size: once
V gene: TRBV29-1
CDR3 DNA: TGCAGCGTTGAAGATTCAAGACTAGCGGGGGCCACAGATACGCAGTATTTT
CDR3 protein: CSVEDSRLAGATDTQYF

J gene: TRBJ2-5
D gene: NA
clone size: NA
V gene: TRBV9
CDR3 DNA: TGTGCCAGCAGTAAAACCAGTGCGGGACTCCAAGAGACCCAGTACTTC
CDR3 protein: CASSKTSAGLQETQYF

J gene: TRBJ2-7
D gene: NA
clone size: NA
V gene: TRBV20-1
CDR3 DNA: TGCAGTGCTAGAGAGGCGCAGACCTACGAGCAGTACTTC
CDR3 protein: CSAREAQTYEQYF

J gene: TRBJ1-2
D gene: NA
clone size: NA
V gene: TRBV29-1
CDR3 DNA: TGCAGCGTTGAAGGGTACGAAAAAGAAGACTATGGCTACACCTTC
CDR3 protein: CSVEGYEKEDYGYTF

J gene: TRBJ1-1
D gene: NA
clone size: NA
V gene: TRBV7-6
CDR3 DNA: TGTGCCAGCAGCCCAACAGGCGCGATGAACACTGAAGCTTTCTTT
CDR3 protein: CASSPTGAMNTEAFF

J gene: TRBJ1-2
D gene: TRBD1
clone size: NA
V gene: TRBV28
CDR3 DNA: TGTGCCAGCAGCCTGACAGGGGGGAGCTACACCTTC
CDR3 protein: CASSLTGGSYTF

J gene: TRBJ1-5
D gene: NA
clone size: NA
V gene: TRBV2
CDR3 DNA: TGTGCCAGCGACCGACAGAATCAGCCCCAGCATTTT
CDR3 protein: CASDRQNQPQHF

J gene: TRBJ1-1
D gene: NA
clone size: NA
V gene: TRBV6-5
CDR3 DNA: TGTGCCAGCAGTTACTCCCGGGACACCTTCAACACTGAAGCTTTCTTT
CDR3 protein: CASSYSRDTFNTEAFF

J gene: TRBJ2-5
D gene: TRBD2
clone size: NA
V gene: TRBV9
CDR3 DNA: TGTGCCAGCAGCGCTAGCGGGGGGGCAGGAGAGACCCAGTACTTC
CDR3 protein: CASSASGGAGETQYF

J gene: TRBJ2-1
D gene: NA
clone size: NA
V gene: TRBV6-5
CDR3 DNA: TGTGCCAGCAGTTATGTGGGCCGCGCGGGTGAGCAGTTCTTC
CDR3 protein: CASSYVGRAGEQFF

J gene: TRBJ2-3
D gene: NA
clone size: NA
V gene: TRBV4-1
CDR3 DNA: TGCGCCAGCAGCCTCCCCGACCAGGGGAGCACAGATACGCAGTATTTT
CDR3 protein: CASSLPDQGSTDTQYF

J gene: TRBJ1-2
D gene: NA
clone size: NA
V gene: TRBV29-1
CDR3 DNA: TGCAGCGATCTCGGACCGACTAACTATGGCTACACCTTC
CDR3 protein: CSDLGPTNYGYTF

J gene: TRBJ2-1
D gene: TRBD1
clone size: NA
V gene: TRBV4-1
CDR3 DNA: TGCGCCAGCAGCCAAGCCCGGGGGACAGGGGGCTCCAATGAGCAGTTCTTC
CDR3 protein: CASSQARGTGGSNEQFF

J gene: TRBJ2-3
D gene: NA
clone size: NA
V gene: TRBV13
CDR3 DNA: TGTGCCAGCAGCTTGAGGGGTCTGACAGATACGCAGTATTTT
CDR3 protein: CASSLRGLTDTQYF

J gene: TRBJ2-1
D gene: NA
clone size: once
V gene: TRBV20-1
CDR3 DNA: TGCAGTGCTAGAGATCCCCTGGGGGGCCTTCCTCTTCTCTACAATGAGCAGTTCTTC
CDR3 protein: CSARDPLGGLPLLYNEQFF

J gene: TRBJ1-1
D gene: NA
clone size: once
V gene: TRBV29-1
CDR3 DNA: TGCAGCGTTGAAGGGGACACTGAAGCTTTCTTT
CDR3 protein: CSVEGDTEAFF